This TCR beta chain was identified in a study of OX40 agonist ivuxolimab in advanced cancers. At the level of the study: Patients treated during dose escalation were battling hepatocellular carcinoma, melanoma, renal cell or head and neck cancer.

Clones were sequenced by immunoSEQ multiplex PCR, and TCRdb holds only the in-frame ones, with some missing. The table lists 65,000 to 80,000 clones, less than 95% of them singletons. Points on this clone: Antigen: not known.

The germline V and J ends were trimmed by 0 bases and 3 bases, with 9 bases remaining between them. The germline CDR1 and CDR2 sequences are SGHRS and YFSETQ. The CDR3 has 14 residues. Study-wide results and caveats: Fewer expanded clones were found on average in CD4+ than in CD8+ T cells. Low clonal expansion, among the lowest seen, marked partial responders at 0.1-3.0 mg/kg.

The specimen comprised CD4+ or CD8+ T cells sorted from blood, sampled in a trial of the OX40 agonist ivuxolimab. The TCR was taken from an adult with an advanced solid tumor such as melanoma, head and neck, liver or kidney cancer. This sequence joins TRBV5-1 and TRBJ2-5; a possible D gene is TRBD2 (6 bases). For the CDR3, the DNA is TGCGCCAGCAGCTTGGAGACGGGGGAAGAGACCCAGTACTTC. Residues: CASSLETGEETQYF.